This T cell receptor (beta chain) was documented in a study of beta chain features in type 1 diabetes. Background on the study: Across the samples, over 85 million sorted cells were examined in total.

CD4+ naive, central memory, regulatory and stem cell-like memory cells were sorted via CD45RO/CCR7/CD25/CD127/CD95/CD27. On this clone itself: The target antigen is unknown.

Study-level findings and limits: The study found that naive, central memory and Treg TCRB repertoires appeared more similar in patients than in healthy donors. Across all four CD4+ subsets, people with type 1 diabetes showed modestly shorter TCRB CDR3s.

All of the isolated RNA was reverse transcribed, so expressed TCRB transcripts were sequenced. Libraries were prepared by immunoSEQ multiplex PCR; TCRdb keeps only in-frame clonotypes and omits some of them. This sample has a few hundred thousand clones, with about 13% found just once. The CDR3 is 15 residues long. V shed 4 bases and J 5 bases; nucleotides not matched to a gene: 8. The germline CDR1 and CDR2 sequences are SGHTA and FQGNSA. The chain employs TRBV7-2 and TRBJ1-5; 7 nucleotides agree with TRBD1. The sequence was obtained from a woman aged 18-29 years with type 1 diabetes. Sequenced input: naive CD4+ T cells from blood. CDR3 DNA sequence: TGTGCCAGCAGCTCGACAGGGCTTAGTCATCAGCCCCAGCATTTT. It codes for CASSSTGLSHQPQHF. The whole variable domain, filled in from reference TRBV7-2 and TRBJ1-5, reads GAGVSQSPSNKVTEKGKDVELRCDPISGHTALYWYRQSLGQGLEFLIYFQGNSAPDKSGLPSDRFSAERTGGSVSTLTIQRTQQEDSAVYLCASSSTGLSHQPQHFGDGTRLSIL.